This entry lists 6 T cell receptor beta chains sequenced from one sample in a study of blood T cells in healthy people across ages. A sample-barcoded 5' primer and a J-beta primer mix were used in a second PCR of roughly 6 to 11 cycles. Each CDR3 protein gets one entry after TCRdb re-called the 5' RACE reads with MiXCR. Altogether 650,000 to 700,000 distinct CDR3 sequences are present, 32% being singletons, with the ten largest covering about 16%. The sequenced material came from blood. The receptors were sampled from a woman older than 75 in good health.

The V call is TRBV6-1, the J call TRBJ2-2; 8 bases agree with TRBD1. CDR3 length: 18 residues. J was trimmed by 4 bases and V by 4 bases; bases with no gene match: 14. Per germline, CDR1 MNHNS and CDR2 SASEGT. Here the CDR3 DNA reads TGTGCCAGCAGTGGACGTGACAGGGGACTCTCGGTCACCGGGGAGCTGTTTTTT. Amino acids: CASSGRDRGLSVTGELFF.

This clonotype was found many times. The chain has TRBV30 and TRBJ2-5; either TRBD1 or TRBD2 may fit D (7 bases each). V was clipped by 5 bases and J by 1 base, with 17 bases between them. The CDR3 has 15 amino acids. CDR1 and CDR2 (germline): GTSNPN, SVGIG (reference sequence). The CDR3 sequence is CAWSPGGAFQETQYF. CDR3 DNA: TGTGCCTGGTCGCCAGGGGGGGCCTTCCAAGAGACCCAGTACTTC. Full variable domain (remainder filled in from reference TRBV30 and TRBJ2-5): SQTIHQWPATLVQPVGSPLSLECTVEGTSNPNLYWYRQAAGRGLQLLFYSVGIGQISSEVPQNLSASRPQDRQFILSSKKLLLSDSGFYLCAWSPGGAFQETQYFGPGTRLLVL.

This clonotype has a count of ten or more. CDR3 in amino acids: CSARDLGQLHNYGYTF. CDR3 DNA sequence: TGCAGTGCTAGAGATTTAGGACAGCTACATAACTATGGCTACACCTTC. The chain carries TRBV20-1 and TRBJ1-2; tentative D call: TRBD1 (6 bases). The V gene's germline CDR1 is DFQATT and CDR2 SNEGSKA (reference sequence). The germline V and J ends were trimmed by 0 bases and 1 base, with 15 bases remaining between them. This CDR3 is built from 16 residues.

This clonotype was observed many times. The chain links TRBV20-1 to TRBJ2-7; 11 positions match TRBD1. Trimming at V came to 6 bases and at J to 2 bases, leaving 6 bases not matched to a gene. Germline V gene data show CDR1 as DFQATT and CDR2 as SNEGSKA (reference sequence). CDR3 length: 14 residues. The CDR3 DNA follows: TGCAGTGCGCTGGACAGGGGGCAAACCTACGAGCAGTACTTC. Its protein product is CSALDRGQTYEQYF.

This clonotype was observed a single time. The rearrangement uses TRBV25-1 and TRBJ2-2; tentatively, D is TRBD2 (6 bases). The CDR3 loop spans 15 amino acids. Germline V gene sequence: CDR1 MGHDK, CDR2 SYGVNS. Trimming left V 3 bases short and J 3 bases short, with 11 bases between. CDR3 coding DNA: TGTGCCAGCAGTGATCCTTGGGGGGACACCGGGGAGCTGTTTTTT. Amino acids: CASSDPWGDTGELFF.

The chain couples TRBV27 to TRBJ1-1, with 10 bases identical to TRBD1. This CDR3 contains 15 residues. V gave up 6 bases and J gave up 2 bases; unmatched junction bases: 6. CDR1 is MNHEY and CDR2 is SMNVEV in the germline V gene (reference sequence). The CDR3 nucleotides are TGTGCCAGCAGGAAAGGACAGGGGGGAAACACTGAAGCTTTCTTT. It specifies CASRKGQGGNTEAFF.